These 6 T cell receptor beta chains were sequenced from one sample in a study of cytomegalovirus exposure and HLA in healthy donors. PCR amplification relied on 60 Vbeta primers (plus 13 Jbeta primers). Generated by immunoSEQ multiplex PCR, the TCRdb table keeps only in-frame clones and is missing some. Of 150,000 to 180,000 clones listed, over 70% were seen once; the top ten hold around 13%. Sequencing was done on a sample of PBMCs. These receptor sequences come from a man younger than 45 in good health and CMV-seropositive.

The chain's CDR3 is CASSRLTGGPTEAFF. The CDR3, as DNA: TGTGCCAGCAGCCGGCTCACAGGGGGCCCCACTGAAGCTTTCTTT. This sequence joins TRBV28 and TRBJ1-1; 9 bases align to TRBD1. The CDR3 sequence is 15 residues long. J gave up 4 bases and V 6 bases, and 9 bases lay outside the gene matches. Germline V gives CDR1 MDHEN, CDR2 SYDVKM.

The J gene is TRBJ2-7, the V gene TRBV2; the D gene is possibly TRBD1 (6 bases). In germline, CDR1 is SNHLY, CDR2 FYNNEI. This CDR3 has 13 amino acids. Trimming shortened V by 7 bases and J by 0 bases, and 10 bases separated the two germline ends. The CDR3 coding sequence is TGTGCCAGCACGAACAGGGCCTCCTACGAGCAGTACTTC. Translating it yields CASTNRASYEQYF.

This clone was seen a single time. The chain joins TRBV6-5 to TRBJ2-5, with 11 bases aligning to TRBD2. Germline V gene lookup returns CDR1 MNHEY and CDR2 SVGAGI. The CDR3 contains 14 residues. V was clipped by 5 bases and J by 4 bases; unmatched bases: 3. CDR3 region: CASSLLAGVETQYF. As DNA, the CDR3 is TGTGCCAGCAGTCTACTAGCGGGAGTAGAGACCCAGTACTTC.

The chain is built from TRBV29-1 and TRBJ1-2; 9 bases map to TRBD1. With 6 bases clipped from V and 7 bases from J, the junction kept 15 bases outside the gene matches. The CDR3 has 15 residues. CDR1 SQVTM and CDR2 ANQGSEA come from the germline V gene. CDR3 nucleotides: TGCAGCGTCCAGACAGGACAGGGGATTGGCGGTGGCTACACCTTC. This sequence encodes CSVQTGQGIGGGYTF.

V gene TRBV7-2 combines with J gene TRBJ1-5; D is unresolved. The germline V and J ends were trimmed by 5 bases and 2 bases, with 16 bases remaining between them. Germline CDR1 is SGHTA and CDR2 is FQGNSA. This CDR3 has 16 residues. CDR3 residues: CASSPWAQNGNQPQHF. CDR3 DNA: TGTGCCAGCAGCCCTTGGGCCCAAAATGGCAATCAGCCCCAGCATTTT.

This sequence joins TRBV29-1 and TRBJ2-3, with 7 bases lining up with TRBD1. CDR1 and CDR2 (germline): SQVTM, ANQGSEA. V was pared by 4 bases and J by 1 base, with 5 bases of the junction left unmatched. The CDR3 is made up of 14 amino acids. CDR3 sequence: CSVAGTEGTDTQYF. The CDR3 DNA follows: TGCAGCGTTGCCGGGACAGAGGGCACAGATACGCAGTATTTT.